This TCR beta chain was retrieved from a study of OX40 agonist ivuxolimab in advanced cancers. Blood sampling took place at baseline, cycle 4 day 1, and cycle 7 day 1. TCRdb's copy holds only in-frame clones and misses some; the assay was immunoSEQ multiplex PCR. The sample carries nearly 60,000 clones, around 90% recorded once. Findings and caveats of the study: CD4+ T cells averaged fewer expanded clones than CD8+ T cells.

This clone was counted once. The antigen is undetermined. This clonotype was sampled from an adult with an advanced solid tumor such as melanoma, head and neck, liver or kidney cancer. The input for sequencing was CD4+ or CD8+ T cells sorted from blood, taken in a trial of the OX40 agonist ivuxolimab.

CDR3 coding DNA: TGTGCCAGCAACCATCGGGTACGAGAGACCCAGTACTTC. It codes for CASNHRVRETQYF. The rearrangement joins TRBV6-6 to TRBJ2-5; D ambiguous. The CDR3 contains 13 residues. The V gene's germline CDR1 is MNHNY and CDR2 SVGAGI (reference sequence). Trimming stripped 7 bases from V and 4 bases from J, with 13 bases between.